This paragraph reports one T cell receptor beta chain. What this receptor recognizes is not known. Nothing much larger sits one base from this clone, and base qualities are not available. Library preparation employed the immunoSEQ multiplex PCR assay. Here the immuneACCESS table is served through TCRdb, limited to in-frame sequences with V and J called. Missing clones are a known gap in these copies; in checked studies unresolved V genes cover under half, and the rest lacks a known reason. The sample records fewer than 9,000 clones, 65% to 85% of which are singletons. Just over 2% of the sample comes from the top ten. To find tumor-specific TCR clonotypes, researchers sequenced baseline tumor tissue that had been collected prior to treatment. The study used next-generation sequencing of T-cell receptor sequences to monitor peripheral T-cell lymphoma patients receiving frontline treatment on a trial.

This specimen belongs to a study of circulating tumor DNA in untreated peripheral T-cell lymphoma (dated by TCRdb to the early 2020s). What the study reported, not specific to this receptor: Tumor-specific clonotypes were identified in roughly four fifths of patients, from roughly 86% of baseline tissues and 67% of baseline serum samples.

The CDR3 goes from the cysteine to the phenylalanine over 14 residues. Solely the CDR3 DNA is kept, with 42 bases framed from the first base. Trimming costs V 3 bases and J 3 bases, and their ends lie 9 bases apart. The germline V gene supplies CDR1 SGHTA and CDR2 FQGNSA. The material sequenced was tumor tissue. This sequence uses TRBV7-2 and TRBJ1-5; confidence is insufficient to name the D gene. This receptor was identified in a human donor with peripheral T-cell lymphoma. At the DNA level, the sequence is TGTGCCAGCAGCTTGAAAGGCTTCAATCAGCCCCAGCATTTT. It translates to CASSLKGFNQPQHF.